The source of this TCR beta chain is a study of shared clonotypes between healthy human individuals. Germline CDR1 reads SEHNR; CDR2 reads FQNEAQ (reference sequence). V lost 5 bases to trimming and J lost 0 bases, with 11 bases between them. The CDR3 has 15 amino acids. Assay: immunoSEQ multiplex PCR; the TCRdb copy retains only in-frame clones and omits some. The data show 150,000 to 200,000 clones, over 85% seen once. The receptor comes from a woman in her 30s in good health. Material for sequencing was naive CD4+ T cells sorted from blood. This sample's subset: CD45RA+ positively selected. V is TRBV7-9 and J is TRBJ1-3; D is unresolved. The CDR3 sequence: CASSTYGDSGNTIYF. CDR3 bases: TGTGCCAGCAGCACCTACGGGGACTCTGGAAACACCATATATTTT. Full variable domain (remainder filled in from reference TRBV7-9 and TRBJ1-3): DTGVSQNPRHKITKRGQNVTFRCDPISEHNRLYWYRQTLGQGPEFLTYFQNEAQLEKSRLLSDRFSAERPKGSFSTLEIQRTEQGDSAMYLCASSTYGDSGNTIYFGEGSWLTVV.